The present TCR beta chain was sequenced within a study of human T cells and chemical hapten exposure. On the study more broadly: Patch tests delivered 0.01% DPC to the upper back and were evaluated at 6 days. General study findings and limits: With regard to DPC sensitization, TCRs above 1 in 1000 frequency did not change.

In TCRdb, the RACE reads were re-called with MiXCR into one record per CDR3 protein. Of about 120,000 distinct CDR3 sequences detected, around 13% appear once; the ten largest clones hold around 0.84%. The CDR3 extends over 14 amino acids. Germline V CDR1 and CDR2: SGHRS, YFSETQ. V lost 1 base and J lost 5; bases outside the gene matches: 2. Note on this clonotype: Its matching antigen is unknown.

Sample time point: patch test 1, 2 weeks after DPC sensitization. Treatment meaning: therapeutic diphenylcyclopropenone sensitization with weekly scalp DPC. This chain links TRBV5-1 with TRBJ1-5, with TRBD1 matching over 8 bases. The sample was whole blood, taken in connection with sensitization to the hapten diphenylcyclopropenone (DPC). The TCR originated in a man younger than 30 with alopecia areata. Some clones in this sample may be carry-over from other donors' samples. The CDR3 nucleotides are TGCGCCAGCAGCTTGCAGGGGGCAGATCAGCCCCAGCATTTT. It is translated as CASSLQGADQPQHF. Complete variable domain (other parts from reference TRBV5-1 and TRBJ1-5): KAGVTQTPRYLIKTRGQQVTLSCSPISGHRSVSWYQQTPGQGLQFLFEYFSETQRNKGNFPGRFSGRQFSNSRSEMNVSTLELGDSALYLCASSLQGADQPQHFGDGTRLSIL.